Each of the 28 T cell receptor beta chains below was sequenced from the same sample in a study of T cell responses to AZD1222 COVID-19 vaccine. Sequenced by immunoSEQ multiplex PCR; TCRdb stores in-frame clones only, minus some. The data hold tens of thousands of clones, with 88% observed a single time. The specimen comprised peripheral blood, sampled on day 0 of AZD1222 vaccination. The receptors shown here come from an adult in good health.

The V call is TRBV5-1, the J call TRBJ2-4; D perhaps matches TRBD2 (5 bases). The V end was cut by 3 bases, the J end by 7 bases, with 23 bases between. Germline V lookup: CDR1 SGHRS, CDR2 YFSETQ. The CDR3 consists of 17 residues. CDR3 amino acids: CASSSREGPRGWNIQYF. The CDR3 DNA is TGCGCCAGCAGCTCGCGAGAGGGCCCCCGGGGATGGAACATTCAGTACTTC.

The CDR3 region has the DNA TGTGCCAGCAGCCCAGGGTGGAAAAACATTCAGTACTTC. Protein sequence: CASSPGWKNIQYF. The chain is built from TRBV2 and TRBJ2-4, with D possibly being TRBD1 (5 bases). Between the trimmed V and J ends, which lost 6 bases and 4 bases, there was a span of 10 bases. The CDR3 loop spans 13 amino acids. The V gene's germline CDR1 is SNHLY and CDR2 FYNNEI.

The rearrangement joins TRBV19 to TRBJ1-4; D call uncertain. This CDR3 is 18 amino acids long. Germline-derived CDR1 and CDR2 are LNHDA and SQIVND (reference sequence). The germline V and J ends were trimmed by 3 bases and 4 bases, with 21 bases remaining between them. The CDR3, as DNA: TGTGCCAGTAGTATGCAGACTCACGGACCGAACCTTAATGAAAAACTGTTTTTT. Its translation is CASSMQTHGPNLNEKLFF.

The rearrangement uses TRBV11-2 and TRBJ2-1; D not certain. In germline, CDR1 is SGHAT, CDR2 FQNNGV. The CDR3 spans 12 residues. Trimming pared 0 bases from V and 10 bases from J, leaving 7 bases between. The CDR3 sequence: CASSLDIFEQFF. The CDR3 DNA is TGTGCCAGCAGCTTAGACATCTTCGAGCAGTTCTTC.

The chain has TRBV6-1 and TRBJ2-7, with D possibly matching TRBD1 (6 bases). The CDR3 is made up of 12 amino acids. Germline loops: CDR1 MNHNS, CDR2 SASEGT. The V and J ends lost 2 bases and 5 bases respectively, with 7 bases between them. CDR3 residues: CASSESGDEQYF. The CDR3 DNA is TGTGCCAGCAGTGAATCAGGGGACGAGCAGTACTTC.

J is TRBJ2-1 and V is TRBV19; 10 bases agree with TRBD2. J lost 4 bases, V lost 6 bases, and 6 bases had no gene match. The CDR3 consists of 15 residues. CDR1 and CDR2 from the germline V gene are LNHDA and SQIVND (reference sequence). In DNA form, the CDR3 reads TGTGCCAGTAGCCTAGCGGGAGATTGGTACAATGAGCAGTTCTTC. It is translated as CASSLAGDWYNEQFF.

This chain links TRBV13 with TRBJ1-2; 7 nucleotides agree with TRBD1. Germline V gene data show CDR1 as PRHDT and CDR2 as FYEKMQ (reference sequence). The CDR3 has 19 residues. With V trimmed by 0 bases and J by 6 bases, 19 bases remained unmatched. In DNA, the CDR3 is TGTGCCAGCAGCTTAGGCGCGAGGGGGCTGGGGATGTCACCTGATGGCTACACCTTC. Its translation: CASSLGARGLGMSPDGYTF.

This clone was picked up a small number of times. This sequence joins TRBV9 and TRBJ1-3, with a weak D call TRBD1 (6 bases). The CDR3 loop spans 15 amino acids. The germline CDR1 and CDR2 sequences are SGDLS and YYNGEE. Deletions cut 0 bases from V and 8 bases from J, with 15 bases between. CDR3 amino acids: CASSVGAGVGDTIYF. The CDR3 DNA reads as TGTGCCAGCAGCGTAGGAGCAGGGGTGGGTGACACCATATATTTT.

This chain joins TRBV5-1 and TRBJ1-1; D is ambiguous. From germline, CDR1 is SGHRS and CDR2 YFSETQ. The CDR3 runs to 14 residues. V lost 4 bases to trimming and J lost 8 bases, with 18 bases between them. The CDR3 loop reads CASSAQGPTYEAFF. The CDR3 DNA is TGCGCCAGCAGCGCCCAAGGACCGACATACGAAGCTTTCTTT.

The rearrangement joins TRBV5-4 to TRBJ2-5, with 9 bases fitting TRBD2. This CDR3 region has 16 residues. The V gene end was trimmed by 4 bases and the J gene end by 5 bases; junction bases not matched to a gene: 12. Germline CDR1 and CDR2: SGHNT and YYREEE (reference sequence). The CDR3 reads CASSHYLAGKWETQYF. The CDR3 coding sequence is TGTGCCAGCAGCCATTACCTAGCGGGAAAGTGGGAGACCCAGTACTTC.

The rearrangement uses TRBV7-9 and TRBJ1-1; possibly TRBD1 for D (6 bases). CDR1 and CDR2 (germline): SEHNR, FQNEAQ (reference sequence). Trimming left V 5 bases short and J 4 bases short, with 17 bases between. CDR3 length: 15 residues. In DNA form, the CDR3 reads TGTGCCAGCAGCCCTATTTCCATAGGGGGCACTGAAGCTTTCTTT. Translated: CASSPISIGGTEAFF.

This clone was recorded once. The genes are TRBV6-6 and TRBJ1-1, with D possibly matching TRBD1 (5 bases). Trimming took 5 bases from V and 4 from J, leaving 23 bases between them. CDR3 length: 17 residues. From germline, CDR1 is MNHNY and CDR2 SVGAGI (reference sequence). The CDR3 here is CASSPILGLGVVTEAFF. The CDR3 DNA sequence: TGTGCCAGCAGTCCTATCTTGGGGCTGGGGGTGGTCACTGAAGCTTTCTTT.

V is TRBV27 and J is TRBJ2-7, with 8 bases fitting TRBD2. The CDR3 sequence is 16 residues long. Germline CDR1 and CDR2: MNHEY and SMNVEV (reference sequence). V lost 5 bases to trimming and J lost 1 base; unmatched junction nucleotides: 10. The CDR3 DNA follows: TGTGCCAGCAGTCTACAGGGTCAGCGGGGGTCCTACGAGCAGTACTTC. Its translation: CASSLQGQRGSYEQYF.

The J gene is TRBJ2-4, the V gene TRBV15, with 7 positions matching TRBD2. The germline V gene has CDR1 LNHNV and CDR2 YYDKDF (reference sequence). V was clipped by 1 base and J by 9 bases; unmatched bases: 6. This CDR3 has 14 amino acids. CDR3 region: CATSRVLGGSIQYF. In DNA form, the CDR3 reads TGTGCCACCAGCAGAGTTCTCGGGGGGAGCATTCAGTACTTC.

The chain recombines TRBV6-2 or TRBV6-3 with TRBJ2-1; 7 bases map to TRBD2. CDR1 is MNHEY, CDR2 SVGEGT, per germline. The CDR3 extends over 11 amino acids. Trimming removed 5 bases from V and 14 bases from J; junction bases left unmatched: 6. The CDR3 sequence: CASSPGGGEFF. In DNA, the CDR3 is TGTGCCAGCAGTCCCGGCGGGGGAGAGTTCTTC.

The chain has TRBV5-1 and TRBJ2-3; D is ambiguous. Trimming removed 5 bases from V and 0 bases from J, with 10 bases in between. This CDR3 has 14 amino acids. Germline CDR1 and CDR2: SGHRS and YFSETQ. As DNA, the CDR3 is TGCGCCAGCAGAACTGCTTCTAGCACAGATACGCAGTATTTT. As protein: CASRTASSTDTQYF.

The gene calls are TRBV30 and TRBJ1-4; 7 bases align to TRBD1. The ends lost 5 bases at V and 8 bases at J; junction bases unmatched: 11. Germline CDR1 reads GTSNPN; CDR2 reads SVGIG (reference sequence). This CDR3 is 14 amino acids long. CDR3 sequence reads: CAWATGEGQEKLFF. DNA for the CDR3: TGTGCCTGGGCTACAGGGGAAGGTCAGGAAAAACTGTTTTTT.

The gene calls are TRBV19 and TRBJ1-5; a possible D gene is TRBD1 (6 bases). Germline V gene sequence: CDR1 LNHDA, CDR2 SQIVND (reference sequence). The CDR3 runs to 11 residues. The CDR3 sequence: CASRGDQPQHF. The DNA of the CDR3 is TGTGCTAGCAGGGGAGATCAGCCCCAGCATTTT.

In its sample, this clone was seen a few times. CDR3 region: CASSPLRGSSNEQFF. The CDR3 nucleotides read TGTGCCAGCAGCCCGTTGAGGGGGAGTAGCAATGAGCAGTTCTTC. The genes are TRBV6-4 and TRBJ2-1, with D maybe TRBD1 (6 bases). Germline V gives CDR1 MRHNA, CDR2 SNTAGT. The CDR3 runs to 15 residues. The germline V and J ends were trimmed by 6 bases and 6 bases, with 18 bases remaining between them.

This sequence joins TRBV7-2 and TRBJ1-1; no clear D gene. The CDR3 consists of 16 residues. CDR1 and CDR2 (germline): SGHTA, FQGNSA. The V end lost 2 bases, the J end lost 3 bases, and 16 bases lay between the germline ends. The CDR3 DNA reads TGTGCCAGCAGCTTAATTGTGTTTGGGGATTACACTGAAGCTTTCTTT. It translates to CASSLIVFGDYTEAFF. Together with reference TRBV7-2 and TRBJ1-1, the CDR3 gives the full variable domain: GAGVSQSPSNKVTEKGKDVELRCDPISGHTALYWYRQSLGQGLEFLIYFQGNSAPDKSGLPSDRFSAERTGGSVSTLTIQRTQQEDSAVYLCASSLIVFGDYTEAFFGQGTRLTVV.

CDR3 DNA sequence: TGTGCCAGCAGCCCGGAGTCGGGGAGAGGGAGAGCTACGCAGTATTTT. Translating it yields CASSPESGRGRATQYF. The genes are TRBV7-2 and TRBJ2-3, with D perhaps matching TRBD2 (5 bases). The germline CDR1 and CDR2 sequences are SGHTA and FQGNSA. CDR3 length: 16 amino acids. V dropped 5 bases and J dropped 8 bases, with 23 bases sitting between them.

This chain uses TRBV5-1 with TRBJ1-1; D uncertain. With 0 bases removed from V and 0 bases from J, the gap between germline ends came to 9 bases. The CDR3 runs to 15 residues. Germline-derived CDR1 and CDR2 are SGHRS and YFSETQ. The CDR3 spells CASSLVAGMNTEAFF. The CDR3 DNA reads as TGCGCCAGCAGCTTGGTTGCCGGGATGAACACTGAAGCTTTCTTT.

This clone occurred a few times. The genes are TRBV3-1 (or the pseudogene TRBV3-2) and TRBJ2-7; D might be TRBD2 (7 bases). The CDR3 length is 15 residues. V dropped 1 base and J dropped 2 bases, with 12 bases sitting between them. Germline V gives CDR1 LGHDT, CDR2 YNNKEL (reference sequence). CDR3 in DNA: TGTGCCAGCAGCCAAGGGGGGCTAGCGGCCTACGAGCAGTACTTC. Its translation is CASSQGGLAAYEQYF.

V gene TRBV29-1 combines with J gene TRBJ1-2, with D maybe TRBD1 (6 bases). V was trimmed by 3 bases and J by 2 bases, leaving 10 bases between them. Per the germline V gene, CDR1 is SQVTM and CDR2 is ANQGSEA. This CDR3 spans 13 amino acids. This CDR3 reads CSVDPDRNYGYTF. CDR3 in DNA: TGCAGCGTTGACCCGGACAGAAACTATGGCTACACCTTC. Drawing the rest from reference TRBV29-1 and TRBJ1-2, the complete variable domain is SAVISQKPSRDICQRGTSLTIQCQVDSQVTMMFWYRQQPGQSLTLIATANQGSEATYESGFVIDKFPISRPNLTFSTLTVSNMSPEDSSIYLCSVDPDRNYGYTFGSGTRLTVV.

The gene calls are TRBV7-2 and TRBJ2-7, with 10 bases lining up with TRBD2. Germline lookup yields CDR1 SGHTA and CDR2 FQGNSA. V lost 2 bases, J lost 2 bases, and 12 bases stayed unmatched. There are 18 residues in the CDR3. The DNA of the CDR3 is TGTGCCAGCAGCTTACGAGGACTAGCGGAGGGACTCCCCTACGAGCAGTACTTC. It encodes CASSLRGLAEGLPYEQYF.

The chain recombines TRBV29-1 with TRBJ2-5; 9 bases fit TRBD2. This CDR3 has 14 residues. Unmatched junction bases numbered 5, after V lost 2 bases and J lost 4 bases. CDR1 SQVTM and CDR2 ANQGSEA come from the germline V gene. The CDR3 protein is CSVERGRASETQYF. The CDR3 DNA reads as TGCAGCGTTGAACGCGGGAGGGCCTCAGAGACCCAGTACTTC.

This chain links TRBV7-9 with TRBJ1-1, with D maybe TRBD1 (6 bases). Per the germline V gene, CDR1 is SEHNR and CDR2 is FQNEAQ (reference sequence). CDR3 size: 15 residues. V shed 3 bases and J shed 4 bases, with 15 bases lying between them. CDR3 in DNA: TGTGCCAGCAGCTTTTTACAGGGAGGTCTCACTGAAGCTTTCTTT. It yields the protein CASSFLQGGLTEAFF. Using reference TRBV7-9 and TRBJ1-1 for the parts outside the CDR3, the full variable domain is DTGVSQNPRHKITKRGQNVTFRCDPISEHNRLYWYRQTLGQGPEFLTYFQNEAQLEKSRLLSDRFSAERPKGSFSTLEIQRTEQGDSAMYLCASSFLQGGLTEAFFGQGTRLTVV.

This chain connects TRBV12-3 or TRBV12-4 to TRBJ1-4; D gene unclear. V lost 4 bases and J lost 7, with 10 bases in between. The CDR3 length is 13 residues. CDR3 in amino acids: CASSSPASEKLFF. CDR3 DNA: TGTGCCAGCAGTTCCCCCGCCAGTGAAAAACTGTTTTTT.